This is a list of T cell receptor beta chains from one sample in a study of vaccination effects on CD4 cells after COVID-19. Sequenced by immunoSEQ multiplex PCR; TCRdb stores in-frame clones only, minus some. The sample carries some 40,000 clones, around 80% recorded once. Their antigens are not known. This specimen was CD4+ T cells from PBMCs cultured without peptide, taken after COVID-19 vaccination. These receptors all come from a human donor who had a prior SARS-CoV-2 infection. CDR3s include the opening cysteine and the closing phenylalanine or tryptophan. The D gene is left open where the match is weak. Clone size is shown for a subset of rows, as once, few, many or a class of expanded clone.

j_call cdr3_length d_call v_call clone_size cdr3_aa cdr3_nt
TRBJ1-2 11 - TRBV7-2 - CATGGGYGYTF TGTGCCACTGGGGGGGGCTATGGCTACACCTTC
TRBJ1-4 15 - TRBV15 - CATSTNTGSGEKLFF TGTGCCACCAGCACTAATACAGGGTCGGGCGAAAAACTGTTTTTT
TRBJ2-3 14 - TRBV5-1 - CASSDPGFRDTQYF TGCGCCAGCAGTGACCCAGGGTTCCGAGATACGCAGTATTTT
TRBJ1-1 16 TRBD1 TRBV19 - CASSMGQGQGNTEAFF TGTGCCAGTAGTATGGGGCAAGGACAGGGAAACACTGAAGCTTTCTTT
TRBJ2-1 13 - TRBV10-3 - CAINEGTYNEQFF TGTGCCATCAATGAGGGAACCTACAATGAGCAGTTCTTC
TRBJ2-5 13 - TRBV9 few CASSVGGVETQYF TGTGCCAGCAGCGTAGGGGGGGTGGAGACCCAGTACTTC
TRBJ2-2 12 - TRBV11-3 - CASGRDSGELFF TGTGCCAGCGGCAGGGATTCCGGGGAGCTGTTTTTT
TRBJ1-1 11 - TRBV3-1/TRBV3-2 - CASSQADWAFF TGTGCCAGCAGCCAAGCGGACTGGGCTTTCTTT
TRBJ1-3 15 - TRBV2 - CASSRRGTSGNTIYF TGTGCCAGCAGTCGCCGGGGTACCTCTGGAAACACCATATATTTT
TRBJ1-4 14 - TRBV7-9 - CASRESMGVEKLFF TGTGCCAGCAGAGAATCTATGGGTGTTGAAAAACTGTTTTTT
TRBJ2-5 11 - TRBV2 - CASSERETQYF TGTGCCAGCAGTGAAAGGGAGACCCAGTACTTC
TRBJ2-1 13 TRBD2 TRBV12-3/TRBV12-4 - CASRTSGYNEQFF TGTGCCAGCCGGACTAGCGGCTACAATGAGCAGTTCTTC
TRBJ1-5 16 - TRBV25-1 - CASSEFGDYSNQPQHF TGTGCCAGCAGTGAATTCGGAGATTATAGCAATCAGCCCCAGCATTTT
TRBJ2-5 16 TRBD2 TRBV24-1 few CATSDLLGRGQETQYF TGTGCCACCAGTGATTTGCTAGGGAGGGGCCAAGAGACCCAGTACTTC